This TCR beta chain emerged from a study of identical twins listed by TCRdb under 2016. About the full investigation: TCR alpha and beta repertoires from monozygotic twins, unrelated adults of various ages and cord blood were deep-sequenced to test whether fetal clonotypes persist. Replicate twin experiments were performed at different times using different library preparation protocols to rule out contamination.

General findings and caveats noted by the study authors: Abundant cord blood beta clonotypes had fewer insertions, young adult naive repertoires showed a similar but weaker trend, and memory repertoires showed no such trend. Compared with coincidental sharing between unrelated individuals, out-of-frame TCR alpha sequences shared between twins had an excess of sequences with low generation probability. Invariant T cells such as MAIT and iNKT could partly confound zero-insertion analyses, although diverse VJ usage argued against such confounding for most clonotypes. Because the same donors could not be followed over many years, the conclusions depended on cross-sectional statistical analysis. The excess sharing between twins in beta out-of-frame sequences was weaker because fewer shared sequences reduced the signal-to-noise ratio. Out-of-frame TCR alpha sharing in monozygotic twins was systematically underestimated by recombination models, whereas sharing between unrelated individuals was in agreement with the recombination models.

Remarks on this clonotype: Its antigen target is currently unknown. No base qualities exist here, and no much larger clone lies one base off it.

Library construction relied on 5' RACE. The instrument given in TCRdb is Illumina HiSeq 2000. A universal primer binding site was added through template switching, and the final cDNA carried a unique molecular identifier so that TCR cDNA molecules could be counted accurately. Specific primers in the conserved constant-segment region were used to synthesize first-strand cDNA for the TCR alpha and beta chains. To control for contamination, every cDNA library was double barcoded, receiving both a SMART-Mk sample barcode and Illumina barcodes. TruSeq adapter sequences and Illumina sample barcodes were added in two successive PCR steps. The TCR alpha and beta cDNA libraries were sequenced on the Illumina HiSeq platform using custom primers. Per the original workflow: Raw reads were processed with MiGEC to extract unique molecular identifiers, and MiXCR was used to determine CDR3 positions. Recombination models were inferred per individual with the repgenHMM and IGoR tools using an EM algorithm. Shared clonotypes were analyzed with the tcR package in R, and sharing was normalized by the product of cloneset sizes. To study raw recombination free of thymic and clonal selection effects, out-of-frame nonproductive sequences were analyzed. In TCRdb, the public reads were trimmed at Q25 with fastp and aligned with MiXCR, with productive beta chains retained. A single entry per CDR3 protein holds the most common genes and DNA from its merged rows. In this record, the V and J calls reflect TCRdb's handling and not the investigators' own analysis. Within this sample are under 900,000 distinct CDR3 sequences, with roughly an eighth of them counted one time only. Together, the top ten hold roughly 1.5% of the sample.

Only healthy Caucasian donors were included. Three pairs of female monozygotic twins, all aged about 18 to 29 years, were included in the twin cohort. Peripheral blood mononuclear cells were the source from which RNA for the TCR libraries was isolated. The CDR3, cysteine through phenylalanine, is 17 amino acids long. Left in the record is the CDR3 DNA by itself, 51 bases read in frame from the first base. CDR1 LNHNV and CDR2 YYDKDF were looked up in the germline V gene (reference sequence). Germline trimming amounts to 4 bases on V and 3 bases on J, with 13 as the count of junction bases outside the gene matches. The sample also formed part of further work on yellow fever vaccine responses in identical twins. That second publication adds: According to the authors, in identical twins the way T cells responded to vaccination appeared partly convergent and partly personalized. The study precisely tracked vaccine-responding T cell clones in identical twins.

The specimen was PBMCs. The receptor's source is a woman younger than 35 in good health. Rearrangement joined TRBV15 to TRBJ2-3; a stretch of 7 junction bases matches TRBD2. The CDR3 corresponds to CATSTGLVVWFTDTQYF. The DNA reads TGTGCCACCAGCACCGGACTAGTCGTGTGGTTTACAGATACGCAGTATTTT.